The 6 T cell receptor beta chains listed next were all sequenced from one sample in a study of blood T cell repertoires in COVID-19. Here immunoSEQ multiplex PCR was the method, and the copy in TCRdb shows in-frame clones only, minus some. The data show approximately 150,000 clones, about 86% seen once. The source material was peripheral blood. The origin of the receptors is a woman aged 45-59 years with active or convalescent COVID-19.

V usage is TRBV18 and J usage is TRBJ2-2, with 9 bases that match TRBD1. CDR1 is KGHSH and CDR2 is LQKENI in the germline V gene. CDR3 size: 15 residues. V was clipped by 3 bases and J by 6 bases; unmatched bases: 5. The CDR3 region is CASSPRQGESGELFF. The DNA for the CDR3 is TGTGCCAGCTCACCTCGACAGGGGGAATCCGGGGAGCTGTTTTTT. Complete variable domain (other parts from reference TRBV18 and TRBJ2-2): NAGVMQNPRHLVRRRGQEARLRCSPMKGHSHVYWYRQLPEEGLKFMVYLQKENIIDESGMPKERFSAEFPKEGPSILRIQQVVRGDSAAYFCASSPRQGESGELFFGEGSRLTVL.

The CDR3 sequence: CASNSLAGNNEQFF. CDR3 coding DNA: TGTGCCAGCAATTCCCTAGCGGGGAACAATGAGCAGTTCTTC. The V call is TRBV6-5, the J call TRBJ2-1; 9 bases line up with TRBD2. Germline V gene sequence: CDR1 MNHEY, CDR2 SVGAGI. The CDR3 extends over 14 amino acids. The junction had 6 bases not matched to a gene; V was cut back by 7 bases and J by 5 bases.

The rearrangement links TRBV19 to TRBJ2-1, with 10 bases identical to TRBD2. The CDR3 is made up of 15 amino acids. Trimming removed 7 bases from V and 2 bases from J; junction bases left unmatched: 5. Germline values: CDR1 LNHDA, CDR2 SQIVND (reference sequence). Here the CDR3 DNA reads TGTGCCAGTACCATGAGCGGGAGGGCCTACAATGAGCAGTTCTTC. Amino acids: CASTMSGRAYNEQFF.

This clone appeared once. The rearrangement uses TRBV19 and TRBJ1-2; possibly TRBD1 for D (5 bases). The length of the CDR3 is 11 residues. V was pared by 7 bases and J by 6 bases, with 9 bases between. Germline V gene sequence: CDR1 LNHDA, CDR2 SQIVND (reference sequence). The CDR3 here is CASTGGHGYTF. CDR3 sequence (DNA): TGTGCCAGTACGGGGGGTCATGGCTACACCTTC.

The gene calls are TRBV7-2 and TRBJ2-3; D remains unclear. The V gene lost 2 bases and the J gene lost 4 bases, with 13 bases spanning the gap. The CDR3 covers 15 residues. In germline, CDR1 is SGHTA, CDR2 FQGNSA. CDR3 residues: CASSLNLLRADTQYF. CDR3 nucleotide sequence: TGTGCCAGCAGCTTAAACCTCTTACGAGCAGATACGCAGTATTTT.

The V and J genes are TRBV5-1 and TRBJ1-4; D gene uncertain. Germline V lookup: CDR1 SGHRS, CDR2 YFSETQ. This CDR3 region has 14 residues. V lost 4 bases and J lost 8, with 15 bases in between. This chain's CDR3 is CASSQGASREKLFF. The CDR3 DNA is TGCGCCAGCAGCCAAGGAGCTTCACGGGAAAAACTGTTTTTT. The complete variable domain, with remaining parts taken from reference TRBV5-1 and TRBJ1-4, reads KAGVTQTPRYLIKTRGQQVTLSCSPISGHRSVSWYQQTPGQGLQFLFEYFSETQRNKGNFPGRFSGRQFSNSRSEMNVSTLELGDSALYLCASSQGASREKLFFGSGTQLSVL.